This T cell receptor (beta chain) is from a study of shared clonotypes between healthy human individuals. Study-level points and caveats: A generally larger estimated richness was seen in naive subsets than in memory subsets. Only a few donors were included, so the genetic and exposure-history diversity represented was limited.

This clone was seen just once. The target antigen is unknown. V was trimmed by 0 bases and J by 3 bases, leaving 10 bases between them. The CDR3 loop spans 15 amino acids. Germline V gene lookup returns CDR1 SGDLS and CDR2 YYNGEE. TCRdb keeps only in-frame clones here, not all; method: immunoSEQ multiplex PCR. The table shows a few million clones, with 90% to 95% occurring only once. This TCR came from a man aged 18 to 35 in good health. Some clones in this sample may be carry-over from other donors' samples. V and J are TRBV9 and TRBJ2-1, with D possibly TRBD2 on 6 matching bases. Sample: naive CD4+ T cells from PBMCs. Subset reported: CD45RA+ positively selected. As DNA, the CDR3 is TGTGCCAGCAGCGTAGGCGGGGATGTCTACAATGAGCAGTTCTTC. As protein: CASSVGGDVYNEQFF. The whole variable domain, remainder taken from reference TRBV9 and TRBJ2-1, is DSGVTQTPKHLITATGQRVTLRCSPRSGDLSVYWYQQSLDQGLQFLIQYYNGEERAKGNILERFSAQQFPDLHSELNLSSLELGDSALYFCASSVGGDVYNEQFFGPGTRLTVL.